A selection of T cell receptor beta chains follows, all from one sample in a study of CD8 T cells in ankylosing spondylitis. TCRdb re-called the 5' RACE reads with MiXCR, one entry per CDR3 protein. Here the sample spans 450,000 to 550,000 distinct CDR3 sequences, roughly 5.2% being singletons. The sequencing sample was made of blood, either unsorted or a sorted T cell fraction (not recorded which). The receptors come from a male donor with ankylosing spondylitis. The CDR3 runs from the conserved cysteine through the conserved F or W. Each record gives: clone size, J gene, D gene, V gene, CDR3 DNA, CDR3 protein. D genes are given only for firm matches. The size of a clone is reported for some rows only, either as once, few or many, or as a class for expanded clones.

clone size: few; J gene: TRBJ2-7; D gene: NA; V gene: TRBV7-6; CDR3 DNA: TGTGCCAGCAGCTTAGATGGACGGGGGCGAACCCGCTACGAGCAGTACTTC; CDR3 protein: CASSLDGRGRTRYEQYF
clone size: many; J gene: TRBJ2-7; D gene: NA; V gene: TRBV20-1; CDR3 DNA: TGCAGTGCTAGACGGGGATTTTCCTACGAGCAGTACTTC; CDR3 protein: CSARRGFSYEQYF
clone size: many; J gene: TRBJ2-3; D gene: NA; V gene: TRBV7-6; CDR3 DNA: TGTGCCAGCAGCTTAGGGCAGACCCTCGGCACAGATACGCAGTATTTT; CDR3 protein: CASSLGQTLGTDTQYF
clone size: NA; J gene: TRBJ1-5; D gene: NA; V gene: TRBV2; CDR3 DNA: TGTGCCAGCAGAGCGGGGACTTTTACCCCAATAAGGCAGCCCCAGCATTTT; CDR3 protein: CASRAGTFTPIRQPQHF
clone size: many; J gene: TRBJ2-1; D gene: NA; V gene: TRBV20-1; CDR3 DNA: TGCAGTGCAACGAGGGGGGAGCAGTTCTTC; CDR3 protein: CSATRGEQFF
clone size: many; J gene: TRBJ2-3; D gene: NA; V gene: TRBV6-5; CDR3 DNA: TGTGCCAGCAGTTACCTCTCTTCCGAATCTGGCACAGATACGCAGTATTTT; CDR3 protein: CASSYLSSESGTDTQYF
clone size: many; J gene: TRBJ1-1; D gene: NA; V gene: TRBV11-2; CDR3 DNA: TGTGCCAGCACTCCGGGACCCTTCGGAGCTTTCTTT; CDR3 protein: CASTPGPFGAFF
clone size: few; J gene: TRBJ1-1; D gene: TRBD1; V gene: TRBV7-9; CDR3 DNA: TGTGCCAGCAGCTTTGACCGGGACAGGGAAACTGAAGCTTTCTTT; CDR3 protein: CASSFDRDRETEAFF
clone size: many; J gene: TRBJ1-6; D gene: NA; V gene: TRBV5-1; CDR3 DNA: TGCGCCAGCAGCCTAAGGGGGGGTAGTGGATCACCCCTCCACTTT; CDR3 protein: CASSLRGGSGSPLHF
clone size: many; J gene: TRBJ2-1; D gene: NA; V gene: TRBV4-3; CDR3 DNA: TGCGCCAGCGGATTTGGAGGGGAGCAGTTCTTC; CDR3 protein: CASGFGGEQFF
clone size: few; J gene: TRBJ2-4; D gene: NA; V gene: TRBV5-5; CDR3 DNA: TGTGCCAGCAGCTTGAACGCAGTGGGAAGTCAGTACTTC; CDR3 protein: CASSLNAVGSQYF
clone size: many; J gene: TRBJ2-3; D gene: NA; V gene: TRBV10-3; CDR3 DNA: TGTGCCATCAGTGAGTCTAAGGGGCGCCGGGAGGATACGCAGTATTTT; CDR3 protein: CAISESKGRREDTQYF
clone size: many; J gene: TRBJ2-3; D gene: NA; V gene: TRBV6-5; CDR3 DNA: TGTGCCAGCAGGGTACTCGCAGGAGATACGCAGTATTTT; CDR3 protein: CASRVLAGDTQYF
clone size: many; J gene: TRBJ1-2; D gene: TRBD1; V gene: TRBV20-1; CDR3 DNA: TGCAGTGCTACCCGGGACAGAGGAAACTATGGCTACACCTTC; CDR3 protein: CSATRDRGNYGYTF
clone size: many; J gene: TRBJ1-2; D gene: TRBD1; V gene: TRBV6-1; CDR3 DNA: TGTGCCAGCAAACCCCCCGGAGGGGGCGGCTCCTATGGCTACACCTTC; CDR3 protein: CASKPPGGGGSYGYTF
clone size: many; J gene: TRBJ2-1; D gene: TRBD1; V gene: TRBV7-9; CDR3 DNA: TGTGCCAGCAGCTTACAGGGGGCTAGCTACAATGAGCAGTTCTTC; CDR3 protein: CASSLQGASYNEQFF
clone size: many; J gene: TRBJ1-4; D gene: NA; V gene: TRBV12-3/TRBV12-4; CDR3 DNA: TGTGCCAGCAGTGCACAGAGTGAAACTGAAAAACTGTTTTTT; CDR3 protein: CASSAQSETEKLFF
clone size: many; J gene: TRBJ2-2; D gene: TRBD1; V gene: TRBV6-1; CDR3 DNA: TGTGCCAGCGGACAGGGTATTCCGGCCGGGGAGCTGTTTTTT; CDR3 protein: CASGQGIPAGELFF
clone size: many; J gene: TRBJ1-3; D gene: NA; V gene: TRBV4-3; CDR3 DNA: TGCGCCAGCAGCCGCGGCCCCGCGGCTGGAAACACCATATATTTT; CDR3 protein: CASSRGPAAGNTIYF
clone size: NA; J gene: TRBJ1-4; D gene: NA; V gene: TRBV5-1; CDR3 DNA: TGCGCCAGCAGCAGAGAACAGGGAACTAATGAAAAACTGTTTTTT; CDR3 protein: CASSREQGTNEKLFF
clone size: many; J gene: TRBJ2-7; D gene: NA; V gene: TRBV29-1; CDR3 DNA: TGCAGCGTTGAAGGCCCAGCATACGAGCAGTACTTC; CDR3 protein: CSVEGPAYEQYF
clone size: many; J gene: TRBJ2-7; D gene: NA; V gene: TRBV7-2; CDR3 DNA: TGTGCCAGCAGCTTGGACTCGGTTAGCTACGAGCAGTACTTC; CDR3 protein: CASSLDSVSYEQYF
clone size: many; J gene: TRBJ2-1; D gene: NA; V gene: TRBV2; CDR3 DNA: TGTGCCAGCATTTCTAGCTGGCGCGATGAGCAGTTCTTC; CDR3 protein: CASISSWRDEQFF
clone size: many; J gene: TRBJ1-1; D gene: TRBD1; V gene: TRBV10-3; CDR3 DNA: TGTGCCATCACCTCCAGGGGGGATAACACTGAAGCTTTCTTT; CDR3 protein: CAITSRGDNTEAFF
clone size: many; J gene: TRBJ2-7; D gene: NA; V gene: TRBV6-1; CDR3 DNA: TGTGCCAGCAGAACTGGGACCTCCTACGAGCAGTACTTC; CDR3 protein: CASRTGTSYEQYF
clone size: many; J gene: TRBJ2-7; D gene: NA; V gene: TRBV12-3/TRBV12-4; CDR3 DNA: TGTGCCAGCAGTCGCGCGGTGGTCTCCTACGAGCAGTACTTC; CDR3 protein: CASSRAVVSYEQYF
clone size: few; J gene: TRBJ2-5; D gene: NA; V gene: TRBV6-1; CDR3 DNA: TGTGCCAGCAGTGTCACAGCCACCGGGGAGACCCAGTACTTC; CDR3 protein: CASSVTATGETQYF
clone size: many; J gene: TRBJ1-1; D gene: NA; V gene: TRBV24-1; CDR3 DNA: TGTGCCACCAGTGAGCCCGGGACGAACACTGAAGCTTTCTTT; CDR3 protein: CATSEPGTNTEAFF
clone size: NA; J gene: TRBJ2-1; D gene: NA; V gene: TRBV20-1; CDR3 DNA: TGCTTTTGGAGCCAGGGACCGGACTACAATGAGCAGTTCTTC; CDR3 protein: CFWSQGPDYNEQFF
clone size: many; J gene: TRBJ2-1; D gene: NA; V gene: TRBV12-3/TRBV12-4; CDR3 DNA: TGTGCCAGCAGTCCCGCGCTTCGTTACAATGAGCAGTTCTTC; CDR3 protein: CASSPALRYNEQFF
clone size: many; J gene: TRBJ2-7; D gene: TRBD2; V gene: TRBV12-3/TRBV12-4; CDR3 DNA: TGTGCCAGCAGTTTCGAGCGGGGGTTCTCCTACGAGCAGTACTTC; CDR3 protein: CASSFERGFSYEQYF
clone size: many; J gene: TRBJ2-2; D gene: NA; V gene: TRBV6-2/TRBV6-3; CDR3 DNA: TGTGCCAGCCTGCACACAGAAGCGGCCAACACCGGGGAGCTGTTTTTT; CDR3 protein: CASLHTEAANTGELFF
clone size: many; J gene: TRBJ2-7; D gene: TRBD1; V gene: TRBV27; CDR3 DNA: TGTGCCAGCAGCCCAGGGACAGGTCGAACCTACGAGCAGTACTTC; CDR3 protein: CASSPGTGRTYEQYF
clone size: many; J gene: TRBJ2-1; D gene: NA; V gene: TRBV20-1; CDR3 DNA: TGCAGTGCTAAGTCCACAGAGTACAATGAGCAGTTCTTC; CDR3 protein: CSAKSTEYNEQFF
clone size: many; J gene: TRBJ2-1; D gene: TRBD1; V gene: TRBV27; CDR3 DNA: TGTGCCAGCAGGGGGGACAGGGATCGCAATGAGCAGTTCTTC; CDR3 protein: CASRGDRDRNEQFF
clone size: many; J gene: TRBJ1-4; D gene: TRBD1; V gene: TRBV25-1; CDR3 DNA: TGTGCCAGCAGTACAGGGGAAACTAATGAAAAACTGTTTTTT; CDR3 protein: CASSTGETNEKLFF
clone size: many; J gene: TRBJ2-7; D gene: NA; V gene: TRBV4-2; CDR3 DNA: TGTGCCAGCAGCCAGTTCCCCCGGGGGCGCTCCTACGAGCAGTACTTC; CDR3 protein: CASSQFPRGRSYEQYF
clone size: many; J gene: TRBJ1-1; D gene: NA; V gene: TRBV6-2/TRBV6-3; CDR3 DNA: TGTGCCAGCAGTCCTCACCCCCAGGAGGACACTGAAGCTTTCTTT; CDR3 protein: CASSPHPQEDTEAFF
clone size: many; J gene: TRBJ1-1; D gene: NA; V gene: TRBV12-3/TRBV12-4; CDR3 DNA: TGTGCCAGCACCCACCCCGGGGCCACCATTATGGACACTGAAGCTTTCTTT; CDR3 protein: CASTHPGATIMDTEAFF
clone size: many; J gene: TRBJ2-7; D gene: NA; V gene: TRBV5-1; CDR3 DNA: TGCGCCAGCATACGTTCCGAAGGGAATAGGTACGAGCAGTACTTC; CDR3 protein: CASIRSEGNRYEQYF
clone size: many; J gene: TRBJ2-3; D gene: NA; V gene: TRBV7-8; CDR3 DNA: TGTGCCAGCAGGCGACCAGCGGGCAACACAGATACGCAGTATTTT; CDR3 protein: CASRRPAGNTDTQYF
clone size: many; J gene: TRBJ1-1; D gene: TRBD1; V gene: TRBV7-2; CDR3 DNA: TGTGCCAGCATCCCAAACAGGGGGAACACTGAAGCTTTCTTT; CDR3 protein: CASIPNRGNTEAFF
clone size: many; J gene: TRBJ2-1; D gene: TRBD1; V gene: TRBV5-1; CDR3 DNA: TGCGCCAGCAGCTTGTCCTCCCCCGGACAGGGGGTACCTCAGAGCTCCTACAATGAGCAGTTCTTC; CDR3 protein: CASSLSSPGQGVPQSSYNEQFF
clone size: NA; J gene: TRBJ1-1; D gene: NA; V gene: TRBV5-1; CDR3 DNA: TGCGCCAGCAGGCGGGACCGGGAGAACACTGAAGCTTTCTTT; CDR3 protein: CASRRDRENTEAFF
clone size: many; J gene: TRBJ2-7; D gene: NA; V gene: TRBV7-2; CDR3 DNA: TGTGCCAGCAGCTTAGGTTCTGAGAGATCCTACGAGCAGTACTTC; CDR3 protein: CASSLGSERSYEQYF
clone size: NA; J gene: TRBJ1-1; D gene: NA; V gene: TRBV7-2; CDR3 DNA: TGTGCCAGCAGCTTCGAGGCCCGTGGGGAAGCTTTCTTT; CDR3 protein: CASSFEARGEAFF
clone size: many; J gene: TRBJ2-2; D gene: NA; V gene: TRBV7-9; CDR3 DNA: TGTGCCAGCAGCTTAGAAGGAGTCGGGGAGCTGTTTTTT; CDR3 protein: CASSLEGVGELFF
clone size: many; J gene: TRBJ2-3; D gene: NA; V gene: TRBV5-1; CDR3 DNA: TGCGCCAGCAGCTTGTCGGCCCGGACAGATACGCAGTATTTT; CDR3 protein: CASSLSARTDTQYF
clone size: many; J gene: TRBJ1-2; D gene: NA; V gene: TRBV9; CDR3 DNA: TGTGCCAGCAGCGTAGGAGCCGGGGACCCTAACTATGGCTACACCTTC; CDR3 protein: CASSVGAGDPNYGYTF
clone size: many; J gene: TRBJ2-7; D gene: NA; V gene: TRBV10-3; CDR3 DNA: TGTGCCATCAGTGAGTCTGGGCGAAGCCTCGGGTCCTACGAGCAGTACTTC; CDR3 protein: CAISESGRSLGSYEQYF
clone size: many; J gene: TRBJ1-2; D gene: NA; V gene: TRBV20-1; CDR3 DNA: TGCAGTGCTATCGACCGGTATGGCTACACCTTC; CDR3 protein: CSAIDRYGYTF
clone size: many; J gene: TRBJ1-2; D gene: TRBD1; V gene: TRBV10-2; CDR3 DNA: TGCGCCAGGAGACGACCATTTGACAGGGGTGACTATGGCTACACCTTC; CDR3 protein: CARRRPFDRGDYGYTF
clone size: many; J gene: TRBJ1-1; D gene: NA; V gene: TRBV18; CDR3 DNA: TGTGCCAGCTCACTCCACTCAGAGGGTAACACTGAAGCTTTCTTT; CDR3 protein: CASSLHSEGNTEAFF